This passage covers 2 T cell receptor beta chains from one sample sequenced in a study of post-analysis software for immune sequencing data (dated by TCRdb to between 2015 and 2016). On the study overall, not on this receptor specifically: Roughly 5 TRBV segments, including TRBV5-6, TRBV5-1 and TRBV20-1, were significantly more frequent in patients than controls.

The library was prepared using PCR. The sample was run on an Illumina HiSeq 2500. To reduce PCR and sequencing biases, unique molecular identifiers were built into the TCR beta cDNA libraries. TCRdb reworked the public reads: Q25 trimming with fastp, MiXCR clone assembly, productive beta chains retained. Rows with one shared CDR3 protein collapse into an entry with the most common genes and DNA. In all, the sample holds hundreds of thousands of distinct CDR3 sequences, and around 64% of those were seen once. The ten largest clonotypes hold 11% of the sample. These receptors have no known antigen. The sample consisted of blood. These receptor sequences come from a girl aged 2 to 10 with multiple sclerosis.

The gene calls are TRBV29-1 and TRBJ1-2, with D perhaps TRBD1 (5 bases). The germline V and J ends were trimmed by 3 bases and 0 bases, with 11 bases remaining between them. This CDR3 is 14 amino acids long. Germline-derived CDR1 and CDR2 are SQVTM and ANQGSEA. CDR3 amino acids: CSVERRDSNYGYTF. CDR3 DNA sequence: TGCAGCGTTGAGCGCAGGGACTCTAACTATGGCTACACCTTC. Combining the CDR3 with reference TRBV29-1 and TRBJ1-2 gives the whole variable domain SAVISQKPSRDICQRGTSLTIQCQVDSQVTMMFWYRQQPGQSLTLIATANQGSEATYESGFVIDKFPISRPNLTFSTLTVSNMSPEDSSIYLCSVERRDSNYGYTFGSGTRLTVV.

The rearrangement joins TRBV3-1 to TRBJ2-3, with TRBD2 identical over 11 bases. The trim removed 1 base at V and 2 bases at J, leaving 5 bases unmatched. The CDR3 is 17 residues long. CDR1 is LGHDT, CDR2 YNNKEL, per germline (reference sequence). The CDR3 DNA sequence: TGTGCCAGCAGCCAAGTTGGGACTAGCGGTTACACAGATACGCAGTATTTT. This codes for CASSQVGTSGYTDTQYF.